One sample yielded the 27 T cell receptor beta chains listed below, sequenced in a study of cytomegalovirus exposure and HLA in healthy donors. Here immunoSEQ multiplex PCR was the method, and the copy in TCRdb shows in-frame clones only, minus some. The table has 89,000 or so clones, approximately 93% seen once. Sequencing was done on a sample of PBMCs. The source is a woman under 40 in good health and CMV-seropositive.

This sequence joins TRBV5-1 and TRBJ2-3; TRBD2 matches 9 bases. Trimming took 0 bases from V and 0 from J; bases not matched to a gene: 2. This CDR3 spans 16 amino acids. Germline V gene lookup returns CDR1 SGHRS and CDR2 YFSETQ. The CDR3 sequence: CASSLVAGGSTDTQYF. DNA of the CDR3: TGCGCCAGCAGCTTGGTTGCGGGAGGGAGCACAGATACGCAGTATTTT.

This chain joins TRBV9 and TRBJ2-3; D is possibly TRBD1 (5 bases). The ends were cut back, 6 bases at V and 4 bases at J, with 12 bases in the middle. Germline CDR1 reads SGDLS; CDR2 reads YYNGEE. The CDR3 is made up of 13 amino acids. The CDR3 loop is CASTRLGADTQYF. The CDR3 DNA reads as TGTGCCAGCACCAGATTAGGGGCAGATACGCAGTATTTT.

The chain is built from TRBV9 and TRBJ2-1, with TRBD1 identical over 7 bases. Germline V gene lookup returns CDR1 SGDLS and CDR2 YYNGEE. J gave up 2 bases and V 4 bases, and 6 bases lay outside the gene matches. CDR3 size: 15 residues. CDR3 amino acids: CASSYQGDPYNEQFF. The CDR3 bases are TGTGCCAGCAGCTATCAGGGGGACCCCTACAATGAGCAGTTCTTC.

V and J are TRBV28 and TRBJ2-7; the D gene is possibly TRBD2 (6 bases). The V end lost 8 bases, the J end lost 3 bases, and 14 bases lay between the germline ends. CDR1 and CDR2 from the germline V gene are MDHEN and SYDVKM. The CDR3 contains 13 residues. The CDR3 DNA sequence: TGTGCCAGCCTTCCCGCGGGAAACTACGAGCAGTACTTC. This encodes CASLPAGNYEQYF.

This clone was found once. Germline and junction disagree at one end, which may indicate a read error. The chain recombines TRBV28 with TRBJ1-1; D unresolved. The CDR3 is made up of 13 amino acids. Germline-derived CDR1 and CDR2 are MDHEN and SYDVKM. The CDR3 loop reads CASSFRQITGAFF. The CDR3 nucleotides are TGTGCCAGCAGTTTTCGCCAAATTACTGGAGCTTTCTTT.

The J gene is TRBJ2-3, the V gene TRBV12-2; the table's D gene call, TRBD1, was not cross checked with the DNA. TRBV12-2 is an annotated pseudogene. CDR3 length: 15 residues. CDR3 DNA sequence: TGTGCAAGTCGCCGAATGCAGGGGTCGTCCGATACGCAGTATTTT. Translation gives CASRRMQGSSDTQYF.

This chain connects TRBV13 to TRBJ2-1; 8 bases agree with TRBD2. This CDR3 comprises 17 residues. The ends lost 0 bases at V and 0 bases at J; junction bases unmatched: 4. Germline V gene data show CDR1 as PRHDT and CDR2 as FYEKMQ (reference sequence). Here the CDR3 reads CASSLGPSGSSYNEQFF. CDR3 nucleotides: TGTGCCAGCAGCTTAGGCCCAAGCGGGAGCTCCTACAATGAGCAGTTCTTC.

V is TRBV27 and J is TRBJ2-3, with 12 bases matching TRBD2. V dropped 4 bases and J dropped 3; count of bases not matched to a gene: 5. The CDR3 runs to 16 residues. The germline V gene encodes CDR1 MNHEY and CDR2 SMNVEV (reference sequence). CDR3 sequence reads: CASSSLAGGPTDTQYF. DNA of the CDR3: TGTGCCAGCAGTTCGCTAGCGGGAGGGCCAACAGATACGCAGTATTTT.

This clone came up once. The rearrangement uses TRBV2 and TRBJ2-1; no clear D gene. The CDR3 has 15 residues. Germline CDR1 SNHLY, CDR2 FYNNEI. The V end lost 3 bases, the J end lost 0 bases, and 9 bases lay between the germline ends. The CDR3 here is CASSENSPSYNEQFF. The DNA for the CDR3 is TGTGCCAGCAGTGAGAACAGTCCCTCCTACAATGAGCAGTTCTTC.

The J gene is TRBJ2-5, the V gene TRBV28, with TRBD2 matching over 12 bases. Germline values: CDR1 MDHEN, CDR2 SYDVKM. V trimming: 5 bases; J trimming: 0 bases; junction bases outside the gene matches: 7. This CDR3 spans 17 amino acids. This chain's CDR3 is CASSAPWTSGNQETQYF. Written as DNA, the CDR3 is TGTGCCAGCAGTGCGCCTTGGACTAGCGGGAACCAAGAGACCCAGTACTTC.

This clone appeared a single time. J is TRBJ2-2 and V is TRBV15; 7 nucleotides match TRBD2. Germline V gene data show CDR1 as LNHNV and CDR2 as YYDKDF (reference sequence). J gave up 2 bases and V 1 base, and 10 bases lay outside the gene matches. This CDR3 contains 18 residues. This CDR3 reads CATSRGGLASGNTGELFF. The CDR3, as DNA: TGTGCCACCAGCAGAGGTGGGTTGGCTAGCGGTAACACCGGGGAGCTGTTTTTT.

In its sample, this clone was seen once. The chain is built from TRBV5-6 and TRBJ2-1; 8 bases fit TRBD2. This CDR3 comprises 16 residues. Germline CDR1 and CDR2: SGHDT and YYEEEE. V shed 2 bases, J shed 6 bases, and the junction held 10 bases outside the gene matches. The CDR3 loop is CASSLWGTSLSNEQFF. Here the CDR3 DNA reads TGTGCCAGCAGCTTATGGGGGACTAGTTTGTCCAATGAGCAGTTCTTC.

V is TRBV7-9 and J is TRBJ2-5; TRBD2 might be the D (5 bases). This CDR3 comprises 14 residues. Trimming shortened V by 11 bases and J by 3 bases, and 19 bases separated the two germline ends. From germline, CDR1 is SEHNR and CDR2 FQNEAQ (reference sequence). CDR3 nucleotides: TGTGCCGCCTCCCCCGAAGAAGCGGAAGAGACCCAGTACTTC. This gives the protein CAASPEEAEETQYF.

The chain is built from TRBV23-1 and TRBJ1-1, with 9 bases matching TRBD1. Being an ORF, TRBV23-1 has a function that is uncertain. CDR3 size: 18 residues. V shed 0 bases and J 8 bases; nucleotides not matched to a gene: 16. CDR3 in DNA: TGCGCCAGCAGTCAATCAAGGGGACAGGGATTCTTCATGTCCGAAGCTTTCTTT. Encoded protein: CASSQSRGQGFFMSEAFF.

The chain couples TRBV19 to TRBJ1-1, with 7 bases fitting TRBD1. The CDR3 covers 14 residues. Per germline, CDR1 LNHDA and CDR2 SQIVND (reference sequence). J was trimmed by 3 bases and V by 3 bases; bases with no gene match: 4. The DNA of the CDR3 is TGTGCCAGTAGTATGGTACAGGGGTACACTGAAGCTTTCTTT. It specifies CASSMVQGYTEAFF.

This chain connects TRBV5-1 to TRBJ2-7, with a tentative D call TRBD1 (7 bases). Between the trimmed V and J ends, which lost 4 bases and 3 bases, there was a span of 14 bases. The CDR3 length is 14 residues. CDR1 and CDR2 (germline): SGHRS, YFSETQ. The CDR3 loop is CASSARGADYEQYF. As DNA, the CDR3 is TGCGCCAGCAGCGCCAGGGGGGCCGACTACGAGCAGTACTTC.

This clone was seen only a few times. This chain joins TRBV2 and TRBJ1-5; possibly TRBD1 for D (5 bases). Germline CDR1 SNHLY, CDR2 FYNNEI. CDR3 size: 15 residues. The V end lost 1 base, the J end lost 3 bases, and 10 bases lay between the germline ends. In DNA, the CDR3 is TGTGCCAGCAGTGAAGGGCGACAGTACAATCAGCCCCAGCATTTT. Translation gives CASSEGRQYNQPQHF.

The genes are TRBV29-1 and TRBJ2-3; D remains unclear. The CDR3 sequence is 13 residues long. Trimming shortened V by 2 bases and J by 5 bases, and 11 bases separated the two germline ends. The germline V gene encodes CDR1 SQVTM and CDR2 ANQGSEA. CDR3 region: CSVEWADRDTQYF. The CDR3 DNA follows: TGCAGCGTTGAATGGGCAGACCGAGATACGCAGTATTTT.

The chain joins TRBV18 to TRBJ1-2; TRBD1 matches at 8 bases. In germline, CDR1 is KGHSH, CDR2 LQKENI. V shed 6 bases and J 7 bases; nucleotides not matched to a gene: 7. The CDR3 sequence is 13 residues long. The CDR3 sequence: CASSPQGAGGYTF. The CDR3 coding sequence is TGTGCCAGCTCGCCTCAGGGGGCGGGTGGCTACACCTTC.

The chain combines TRBV7-8 with TRBJ2-5; D not certain. There are 11 residues in the CDR3. V was clipped by 4 bases and J by 3 bases, with 3 bases between them. Germline CDR1 and CDR2: SGHVS and FQNEAQ. In nucleotides, the CDR3 is TGTGCCAGCAGCTCAAAAGAGACCCAGTACTTC. Residues: CASSSKETQYF.

The chain combines TRBV27 with TRBJ2-3; 8 bases map to TRBD2. V was pared by 3 bases and J by 6 bases, with 11 bases of the junction left unmatched. The germline V gene has CDR1 MNHEY and CDR2 SMNVEV (reference sequence). This CDR3 is built from 16 residues. The CDR3 region is CASSFLAGSRMDTQYF. For the CDR3, the DNA is TGTGCCAGCAGTTTCTTAGCGGGATCGCGCATGGATACGCAGTATTTT.

The CDR3 DNA sequence: TGCGCCAGCACCTCTTCCCCAGGCCTCCTTTATAGCAATCAGCCCCAGCATTTT. Its translation: CASTSSPGLLYSNQPQHF. The chain uses TRBV5-1 and TRBJ1-5; D unclear. Germline-derived CDR1 and CDR2 are SGHRS and YFSETQ. The CDR3 has 18 amino acids. V lost 6 bases and J lost 0, with 22 bases in between.

This rearrangement joins TRBV20-1 to TRBJ2-7; unclear D gene. Germline assignment: CDR1 DFQATT and CDR2 SNEGSKA (reference sequence). The CDR3 is 10 amino acids. Trimming cost V 5 bases and J 7 bases, with 9 bases left between them. The CDR3 reads CSAQHPEQYF. CDR3 nucleotides: TGCAGTGCTCAACACCCTGAGCAGTACTTC.

In its sample, this clone was seen a few times. V gene TRBV14 combines with J gene TRBJ2-7; 7 bases align to TRBD2. The germline CDR1 and CDR2 sequences are SGHDN and FVKESK. V lost 1 base and J lost 9; bases outside the gene matches: 3. CDR3 size: 12 residues. This CDR3 reads CASSQGLALQYF. CDR3 DNA sequence: TGTGCCAGCAGCCAAGGACTAGCATTGCAGTACTTC.

The rearrangement uses TRBV14 and TRBJ1-2; maybe TRBD1 (6 bases). Trimming pared 4 bases from V and 7 bases from J, leaving 13 bases between. This CDR3 has 13 residues. The germline V gene has CDR1 SGHDN and CDR2 FVKESK. CDR3 protein: CASSLYHRVGYTF. The CDR3 DNA reads TGTGCCAGCAGCCTGTATCACAGGGTTGGCTACACCTTC.

This clone appeared once. This chain connects TRBV28 to TRBJ2-1; 14 nucleotides align to TRBD2. After removal of 1 base from V and 4 bases from J, the junction contained 15 bases not matched to a gene. The CDR3 sequence is 21 residues long. The germline V gene has CDR1 MDHEN and CDR2 SYDVKM. The CDR3 nucleotides are TGTGCCAGCAGTTTATTGTTTCGACTAGCGGGAGGGCCCAAAGAGTACAATGAGCAGTTCTTC. Its protein product is CASSLLFRLAGGPKEYNEQFF. Based on the CDR3 plus reference TRBV28 and TRBJ2-1, the full variable domain is DVKVTQSSRYLVKRTGEKVFLECVQDMDHENMFWYRQDPGLGLRLIYFSYDVKMKEKGDIPEGYSVSREKKERFSLILESASTNQTSMYLCASSLLFRLAGGPKEYNEQFFGPGTRLTVL.

A single count supports this clone. The chain uses TRBV7-9 and TRBJ2-1; D not resolved. V lost 1 base to trimming and J lost 0 bases, with 16 bases between them. Germline V CDR1 and CDR2: SEHNR, FQNEAQ (reference sequence). The length of the CDR3 is 18 residues. The CDR3 is CASSLVVGSSLSYNEQFF. The CDR3 region has the DNA TGTGCCAGCAGCTTAGTCGTGGGTAGCTCCCTCTCCTACAATGAGCAGTTCTTC.